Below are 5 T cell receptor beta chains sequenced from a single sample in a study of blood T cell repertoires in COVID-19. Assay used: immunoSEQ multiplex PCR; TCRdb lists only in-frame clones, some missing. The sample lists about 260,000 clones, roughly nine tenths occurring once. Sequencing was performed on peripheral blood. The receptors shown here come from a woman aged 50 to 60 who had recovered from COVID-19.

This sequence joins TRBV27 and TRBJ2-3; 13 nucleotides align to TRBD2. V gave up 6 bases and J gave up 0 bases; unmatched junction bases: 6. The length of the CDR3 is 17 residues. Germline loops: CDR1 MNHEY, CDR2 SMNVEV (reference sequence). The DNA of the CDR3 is TGTGCCAGCAGCTCGGGACTAGCGGGGCCTAGCACAGATACGCAGTATTTT. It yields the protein CASSSGLAGPSTDTQYF.

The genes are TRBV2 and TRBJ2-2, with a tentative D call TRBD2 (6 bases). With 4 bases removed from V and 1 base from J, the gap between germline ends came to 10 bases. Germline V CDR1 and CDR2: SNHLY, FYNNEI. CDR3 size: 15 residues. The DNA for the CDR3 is TGTGCCAGCAGTGGGTCTAGCGAGAACACCGGGGAGCTGTTTTTT. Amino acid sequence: CASSGSSENTGELFF.

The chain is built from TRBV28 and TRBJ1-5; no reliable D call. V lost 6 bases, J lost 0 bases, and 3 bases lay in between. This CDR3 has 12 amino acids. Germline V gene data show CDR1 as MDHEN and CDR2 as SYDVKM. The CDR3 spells CASRYSNQPQHF. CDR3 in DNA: TGTGCCAGCAGGTATAGCAATCAGCCCCAGCATTTT.

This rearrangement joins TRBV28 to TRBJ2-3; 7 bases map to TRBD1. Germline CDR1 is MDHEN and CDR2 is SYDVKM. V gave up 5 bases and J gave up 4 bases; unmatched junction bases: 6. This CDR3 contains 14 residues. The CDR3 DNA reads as TGTGCCAGCAGTAACAGGGGAAGGGCAGATACGCAGTATTTT. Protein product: CASSNRGRADTQYF.

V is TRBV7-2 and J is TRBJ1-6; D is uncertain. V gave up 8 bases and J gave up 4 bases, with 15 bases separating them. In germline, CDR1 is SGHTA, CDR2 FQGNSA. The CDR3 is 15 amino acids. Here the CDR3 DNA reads TGTGCCAGCGGGCAGGCAATGCTATATAATTCACCCCTCCACTTT. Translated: CASGQAMLYNSPLHF.